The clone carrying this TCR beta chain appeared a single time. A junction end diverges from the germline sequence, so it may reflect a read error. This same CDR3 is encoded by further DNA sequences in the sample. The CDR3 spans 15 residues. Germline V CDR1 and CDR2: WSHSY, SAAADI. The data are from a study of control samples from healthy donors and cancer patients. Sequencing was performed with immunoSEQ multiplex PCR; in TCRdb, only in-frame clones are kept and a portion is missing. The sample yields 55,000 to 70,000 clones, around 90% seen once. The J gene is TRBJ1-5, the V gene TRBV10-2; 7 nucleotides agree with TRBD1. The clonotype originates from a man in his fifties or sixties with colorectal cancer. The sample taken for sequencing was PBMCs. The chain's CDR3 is CASSGDRVREQPQHF. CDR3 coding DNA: TGCGCCAGTAGTGGCGACAGGGTACGTGAGCAGCCCCAGCATTTT.